This T cell receptor beta chain was profiled in a study of blood T cell repertoires in COVID-19 (dated by TCRdb to about 2020). Regarding the complete study: Samples covering the acute and convalescent phases of COVID-19 were provided by collaborators in the United States, Italy and Spain. The prospective study material was composed of cDNA or gDNA derived from T cells, B-cell-depleted T cells, or PBMCs. Subjects who had been exposed to COVID-19, were actively infected with it, or had recovered from it provided the deeply sampled blood TCRbeta repertoires that made up the dataset. The repertoires were released in a freely available public database intended as a resource for research on the immune response to SARS-CoV-2. Samples came from the ongoing ImmuneRACE study (first 160 participants) plus 1,254 subjects from 6 global collaborators. The sample metadata nearly always contained a de-identified subject ID, COVID-19 status, age in years and sex. Where HLA class I and class II types were available, the types were taken from metadata supplied by the sample provider, not from assay-based typing.

Study-wide conclusions, independent of this receptor: The amount of clinical and demographic metadata varied by source and participant and was provided uncurated.

TCRbeta CDR3 regions were amplified from genomic DNA by means of the immunoSEQ Assay, a bias-controlled multiplex PCR. The authors' pipeline ran thus. Within the assay, amplification of reference gene primers was used to estimate how many nucleated cells each sample contained. To quantify the absolute abundance of each unique TCRbeta CDR3 rearrangement, sequence reads were collapsed and filtered. Productive Simpson clonality was computed per sample as the square root of Simpson's diversity index over productive rearrangements. TCRdb's version of the immuneACCESS table is confined to in-frame rearrangements and falls short of the full clone set. An unresolved V gene accounts for under half of the shortfall where checked; the remainder is of unknown origin. For V, J and clone size, that table is used; D and trimming come from the DNA. The table for this sample lists about 240,000 clones; about 88% of them were counted only once. The ten biggest clones cover about 0.99% of the sample.

This clone was counted once. There is no known antigen for this receptor. No much larger clone is present one base from it, and per-base qualities are unavailable. Another Seattle source contributed samples from volunteer blood donors who had recovered from COVID-19. Collaborating institutions collected whole blood in K2EDTA tubes following their own protocols. For TCRbeta analysis, collaborator samples were shipped as frozen whole blood, as isolated PBMCs, or as DNA extracted from either sample type. The germline V gene supplies CDR1 SGHTA and CDR2 FQGNSA. V and J are truncated by 5 bases and 5 bases respectively, leaving an intervening sequence of 15 bases. Its CDR3 holds 14 amino acids, cysteine through phenylalanine. Of the read, only the CDR3 DNA is kept; its 42 bases are in frame from base 1.

Sequencing was carried out using peripheral blood. The sequence was obtained from a middle-aged woman who had recovered from COVID-19. The sequence links TRBV7-2 to TRBJ1-2; the D segment cannot be called with confidence. DNA sequence: TGTGCCAGCAGCCCCAAAGGAGGCCTATATGGCTACACCTTC. Its protein product is CASSPKGGLYGYTF.